This T cell receptor (beta chain) originates from a study of shared clonotypes between healthy human individuals. General study findings and limits: Naive subsets typically showed greater estimated richness than memory subsets. An expected dependence of interdonor clonotype sharing on sequencing depth was noted.

Method: immunoSEQ multiplex PCR; TCRdb's copy keeps in-frame clones and lacks some. The data contain 1.4 million or so clones, about 98.5% of them singletons. The CDR3 totals 14 residues. Trimming cost V 7 bases and J 5 bases, with 14 bases left between them. Looked up from germline, CDR1 is MGHDK and CDR2 is SYGVNS. Remarks on this clone: Its antigen remains unknown.

The specimen was naive CD4+ T cells sorted from blood. The subset: CD45RA+ positively selected. The chain carries TRBV25-1 and TRBJ1-4, with D uncertain. This clonotype originated in a young man in good health. Written as DNA, the CDR3 is TGTGCCAGCAACCCCCCCGGGAGAAATGAAAAACTGTTTTTT. This codes for CASNPPGRNEKLFF.